These 11 T cell receptor beta chains share one sample of origin, sequenced in a study of blood T cell repertoires in COVID-19. The protocol was immunoSEQ multiplex PCR, while the TCRdb copy is restricted to in-frame clones and leaves out a portion. The table lists 150,000 to 200,000 clones, roughly 88% of them singletons, with around 10% in the top ten. Sequencing was carried out using peripheral blood. All receptors come from a woman older than 75 with active or convalescent COVID-19.

This clone was counted between two and nine times. In the same sample, other DNA sequences code for this CDR3. The genes are TRBV2 and TRBJ1-4, with 7 positions matching TRBD1. CDR3 length: 14 residues. V trimming: 3 bases; J trimming: 4 bases; junction bases outside the gene matches: 2. Germline V gene sequence: CDR1 SNHLY, CDR2 FYNNEI. The DNA for the CDR3 is TGTGCCAGCAGTGAGACAGGGTTTAATGAAAAACTGTTTTTT. It encodes CASSETGFNEKLFF.

The chain has TRBV24-1 and TRBJ2-5; TRBD1 aligns across 9 bases. This CDR3 region has 17 residues. J was trimmed by 5 bases and V by 4 bases; bases with no gene match: 13. CDR1 and CDR2 (germline): KGHDR, SFDVKD. The CDR3 spells CATSEGQGGESAETQYF. As DNA, the CDR3 is TGTGCCACCAGTGAGGGACAGGGAGGGGAGAGTGCGGAGACCCAGTACTTC.

The table lists this clone with a few counts. The CDR3 region is CASSLKSGPLEQYF. In DNA form, the CDR3 reads TGTGCCAGTAGCCTTAAAAGCGGACCTCTCGAGCAGTACTTC. The chain joins TRBV19 to TRBJ2-7; TRBD2 might be the D (5 bases). Trimming left V 6 bases short and J 6 bases short, with 18 bases between. Germline lookup yields CDR1 LNHDA and CDR2 SQIVND (reference sequence). The CDR3 is made up of 14 amino acids.

The chain links TRBV7-9 to TRBJ1-2; D remains unclear. Between the trimmed V and J ends, which lost 5 bases and 3 bases, there was a span of 7 bases. The CDR3 has 12 amino acids. Germline CDR1 SEHNR, CDR2 FQNEAQ (reference sequence). The CDR3 coding sequence is TGTGCCAGCAGCCTTAACTACTATGGCTACACCTTC. This gives the protein CASSLNYYGYTF. The full variable domain, its missing parts supplied by reference TRBV7-9 and TRBJ1-2, is DTGVSQNPRHKITKRGQNVTFRCDPISEHNRLYWYRQTLGQGPEFLTYFQNEAQLEKSRLLSDRFSAERPKGSFSTLEIQRTEQGDSAMYLCASSLNYYGYTFGSGTRLTVV.

The chain couples TRBV7-2 to TRBJ1-5; D unclear. With 3 bases removed from V and 6 bases from J, the gap between germline ends came to 9 bases. Per germline, CDR1 SGHTA and CDR2 FQGNSA. The CDR3 consists of 13 residues. CDR3 bases: TGTGCCAGCAGCTTTCGGGGTAGTCAGCCCCAGCATTTT. Residues: CASSFRGSQPQHF. Full variable domain (missing parts from reference TRBV7-2 and TRBJ1-5): GAGVSQSPSNKVTEKGKDVELRCDPISGHTALYWYRQSLGQGLEFLIYFQGNSAPDKSGLPSDRFSAERTGGSVSTLTIQRTQQEDSAVYLCASSFRGSQPQHFGDGTRLSIL.

The gene calls are TRBV9 and TRBJ1-6, with 8 bases matching TRBD1. After removal of 4 bases from V and 6 bases from J, the junction contained 3 bases not matched to a gene. Germline V gives CDR1 SGDLS, CDR2 YYNGEE. This CDR3 contains 14 residues. CDR3 bases: TGTGCCAGCAGCCTCGGACAGGGTAATTCACCCCTCCACTTT. Its protein is CASSLGQGNSPLHF.

The V gene is TRBV19, the J gene TRBJ1-2, with D tentatively TRBD1 (5 bases). Germline V gives CDR1 LNHDA, CDR2 SQIVND (reference sequence). V shed 1 base and J shed 0 bases, with 12 bases lying between them. The CDR3 totals 16 residues. CDR3 nucleotide sequence: TGTGCCAGTAGTATAGGGGGGAGGCAGTCTAACTATGGCTACACCTTC. Protein sequence: CASSIGGRQSNYGYTF.

This sequence joins TRBV4-2 and TRBJ2-7; maybe TRBD1 (6 bases). The V gene's germline CDR1 is LGHNA and CDR2 YNFKEQ. This CDR3 spans 14 amino acids. Trimming removed 3 bases at V and 0 bases at J, with 9 bases between. CDR3: CASSHGQSSYEQYF. CDR3 DNA sequence: TGTGCCAGCAGCCATGGACAGAGCTCCTACGAGCAGTACTTC.

This chain uses TRBV6-1 with TRBJ1-2; D remains ambiguous. CDR1 and CDR2 (germline): MNHNS, SASEGT. CDR3 length: 15 residues. V was trimmed by 3 bases and J by 4 bases, leaving 15 bases between them. The CDR3 protein is CASSDVREWAYGYTF. CDR3 nucleotide sequence: TGTGCCAGCAGTGACGTTAGGGAGTGGGCCTATGGCTACACCTTC.

This clone has just a few counts. A read error likely explains this, since a far larger clone differs by one base. Other DNA sequences in this specimen translate into the identical CDR3. The chain combines TRBV12-3 or TRBV12-4 with TRBJ2-5; 7 nucleotides line up with TRBD2. The trim removed 5 bases at V and 5 bases at J, leaving 5 bases unmatched. This CDR3 comprises 13 residues. The CDR3 DNA follows: TGTGCCAGCAGTCCGTGGGGGGGGGAGACCCAGTACTTC. Amino acid sequence: CASSPWGGETQYF.

The V call is TRBV7-2, the J call TRBJ2-1; 8 nucleotides agree with TRBD1. Germline values: CDR1 SGHTA, CDR2 FQGNSA. Trimming took 5 bases from V and 3 from J; bases not matched to a gene: 6. The CDR3 length is 15 residues. CDR3 nucleotides: TGTGCCAGCAGCGCCACAGGGGGTGGCTACAATGAGCAGTTCTTC. It specifies CASSATGGGYNEQFF.